Listed here is a single TCR beta chain. What it binds is not known. The authors incorporated unique molecular identifiers into the TCR beta cDNA libraries. T cells numbering about 0.95 to 10 million gave rise to roughly 0.5 million cDNA molecules. TCRdb analysed the PCR reads with MiXCR anew, one entry per CDR3 protein. The sample yields roughly 600,000 distinct CDR3 sequences, 44% seen once. The sample is drawn from a study of post-analysis software for immune sequencing data. Findings of the study overall: Patients had higher frequencies than controls of five TRBV segments, including TRBV5-6, TRBV5-1 and TRBV20-1. When compared against controls, multiple sclerosis patients showed significantly lower normalized Chao1 diversity. F measure grouped same-batch samples tightly together.

Germline CDR1 SGHRS, CDR2 YFSETQ. The CDR3 contains 15 residues. V was cut by 4 bases and J by 3 bases, with 16 bases left in between. V and J are TRBV5-1 and TRBJ2-5; D is possibly TRBD2 (6 bases). The sample consisted of blood. The receptor's source is a girl aged 5 to 17 with multiple sclerosis. CDR3 sequence reads: CASSPGTTREETQYF. In nucleotides, the CDR3 is TGCGCCAGCAGCCCCGGGACGACTAGAGAAGAGACCCAGTACTTC.